This TCR beta chain was obtained from a study of blood T cell repertoires in COVID-19. The wider study: The samples span acute and convalescent COVID-19 from the United States, Italy and Spain. From T cells, B-cell-depleted T cells, or PBMCs came the material, which was cDNA or gDNA.

Looked up from germline, CDR1 is SGHRS and CDR2 is YFSETQ. V shed 0 bases and J shed 8 bases, with 11 bases lying between them. CDR3 length: 13 residues. Authors' data handling: Amplification from reference gene primers served as the basis for estimated nucleated cell counts. Assay used: immunoSEQ multiplex PCR; TCRdb lists only in-frame clones, some missing. Clonal size and the V and J genes are those of that table, whereas D and trimming came from the DNA. The sample records roughly 150,000 clones, 83% being singletons. This chain uses TRBV5-1 with TRBJ1-2, with D hard to call. The TCR was taken from a woman of 80 years or more with acute or convalescent COVID-19. Material: peripheral blood. The CDR3 is CASSLGPGSGYTF. DNA for the CDR3: TGCGCCAGCAGCTTGGGCCCGGGGTCAGGCTACACCTTC.